This TCR beta chain was profiled in a study of identical twins. General study findings and limits: With abundant cord blood beta clonotypes, insertions were fewer; memory repertoires showed no such pattern.

TCRdb re-analysed the 5' RACE reads in MiXCR, keeping a single row per CDR3 protein. The sample consists of hundreds of thousands of distinct CDR3 sequences, less than 9% of them appearing once. V lost 2 bases to trimming and J lost 7 bases, with 15 bases between them. The CDR3 spans 15 residues. This clonotype appeared many times. Its cognate antigen is unknown. This sample was shared with a second study, whose subject was yellow fever vaccine responses in identical twins.

The specimen sequenced was PBMCs. J is TRBJ1-5 and V is TRBV12-3 or TRBV12-4, with D possibly TRBD1 on 5 matching bases. This TCR came from a woman aged 18-30 years in good health. DNA of the CDR3: TGTGCCAGCAGTTTACTCCAAGGTGGGGGGCAGCCCCAGCATTTT. It encodes CASSLLQGGGQPQHF.